One and the same sample provided the 32 T cell receptor beta chains below, sequenced in a study of graft-versus-host responses after intestinal transplantation. Sequencing was performed with immunoSEQ multiplex PCR; in TCRdb, only in-frame clones are kept and a portion is missing. This table holds 80,000 to 95,000 clones, 90% to 95% found once. Their cognate antigens are unknown. The sequences come from unstimulated CD8+ T cells sorted from spleen or lymph node cells, collected before intestinal transplant. The receptor set was obtained from a human donor who received an intestinal transplant.

This chain links TRBV5-6 with TRBJ1-6; no clear D. Germline lookup yields CDR1 SGHDT and CDR2 YYEEEE. With 0 bases removed from V and 6 bases from J, the gap between germline ends came to 7 bases. The CDR3 covers 14 residues. This chain's CDR3 is CASSLVQINSPLHF. CDR3 nucleotide sequence: TGTGCCAGCAGCTTGGTACAGATTAATTCACCCCTCCACTTT.

The chain carries TRBV7-2 and TRBJ1-2; D remains unclear. Germline-derived CDR1 and CDR2 are SGHTA and FQGNSA. The germline V and J ends were trimmed by 5 bases and 8 bases, with 12 bases remaining between them. The CDR3 covers 12 residues. The CDR3 spells CASSAQVGGYTF. CDR3 nucleotide sequence: TGTGCCAGCAGCGCCCAGGTGGGCGGCTACACCTTC.

The chain carries TRBV4-3 and TRBJ2-7; D is unresolved. The CDR3 sequence is 14 residues long. Looked up from germline, CDR1 is LGHNA and CDR2 is YSLEER. V gave up 0 bases and J gave up 3 bases, with 9 bases separating them. CDR3 region: CASSQDRSGYEQYF. Here the CDR3 DNA reads TGCGCCAGCAGCCAAGATCGGTCGGGCTACGAGCAGTACTTC.

The V call is TRBV19, the J call TRBJ2-5; 8 nucleotides agree with TRBD2. The closer fit of TRBJ2-7 to the DNA end suggests the J call may be wrong. Germline CDR1 reads LNHDA; CDR2 reads SQIVND (reference sequence). The CDR3 is 15 amino acids. CDR3 loop: CASSLSGGRVNEQYF. In DNA, the CDR3 is TGTGCCAGTAGTTTGAGCGGGGGTCGTGTCAACGAGCAGTACTTC.

The V gene is TRBV7-8, the J gene TRBJ2-7; no firm D call. The CDR3 extends over 13 amino acids. The germline V and J ends were trimmed by 1 base and 3 bases, with 7 bases remaining between them. Germline CDR1 and CDR2: SGHVS and FQNEAQ. Here the CDR3 reads CASSLELFYEQYF. The CDR3 DNA reads TGTGCCAGCAGCTTAGAGCTCTTCTACGAGCAGTACTTC.

The rearrangement uses TRBV11-2 and TRBJ1-1; 9 nucleotides agree with TRBD1. The V segment lost 7 bases and the J segment 10 bases; nucleotides outside the gene matches: 4. The CDR3 has 11 amino acids. Germline CDR1 is SGHAT and CDR2 is FQNNGV. CDR3 in DNA: TGTGCCAGCACTGAGGGACAGGGAGCTTTCTTT. As protein: CASTEGQGAFF.

The V and J genes are TRBV9 and TRBJ1-1, with TRBD1 identical over 9 bases. CDR1 is SGDLS, CDR2 YYNGEE, per germline. The CDR3 totals 14 residues. J gave up 2 bases and V 3 bases, and 2 bases lay outside the gene matches. CDR3 sequence (DNA): TGTGCCAGCAGCGGGACAGGGGATAACACTGAAGCTTTCTTT. Its translation is CASSGTGDNTEAFF. Supplemented by reference TRBV9 and TRBJ1-1, the full variable domain reads DSGVTQTPKHLITATGQRVTLRCSPRSGDLSVYWYQQSLDQGLQFLIQYYNGEERAKGNILERFSAQQFPDLHSELNLSSLELGDSALYFCASSGTGDNTEAFFGQGTRLTVV.

The chain is built from TRBV5-3 and TRBJ1-6; 10 bases fit TRBD1. TRBV5-3 is an ORF for which the function is uncertain. J gave up 8 bases and V 0 bases, and 8 bases lay outside the gene matches. This CDR3 is 17 amino acids long. The CDR3: CARSLALRDRGYSPLHF. The CDR3 region has the DNA TGTGCCAGAAGCTTGGCCCTAAGGGACAGGGGATATTCACCCCTCCACTTT.

Comments on this clone: This CDR3 is also generated by other DNA sequences in the sample. This sequence joins TRBV7-9 and TRBJ1-1, with TRBD1 as a possible D gene (6 bases). CDR1 is SEHNR, CDR2 FQNEAQ, per germline (reference sequence). The V end was cut by 5 bases, the J end by 6 bases, with 10 bases between. The CDR3 totals 12 residues. Written as DNA, the CDR3 is TGTGCCAGCAGCCTAGGGGGGGCTGAAGCTTTCTTT. This encodes CASSLGGAEAFF.

The CDR3 reads CATSAGAAGELFF. The CDR3 region has the DNA TGTGCCACCAGCGCGGGGGCGGCCGGGGAGCTGTTTTTT. The chain joins TRBV15 to TRBJ2-2; possible D gene TRBD2, 7 bases. This CDR3 is built from 13 residues. Trimming cost V 5 bases and J 6 bases, with 10 bases left between them. From germline, CDR1 is LNHNV and CDR2 YYDKDF (reference sequence).

The chain couples TRBV4-3 to TRBJ2-1, with TRBD2 matching 10 bases. With V trimmed by 0 bases and J by 0 bases, 11 bases remained unmatched. CDR3 length equals 20 residues. CDR1 LGHNA and CDR2 YSLEER come from the germline V gene. The CDR3 bases are TGCGCCAGCAGCCAAGATACCCTAGCGGGGGCCACTTTCTCCTACAATGAGCAGTTCTTC. Translated: CASSQDTLAGATFSYNEQFF.

The CDR3 bases are TGCGCCAGCAGCCTGACAGGGGGGGGTGAAAAACTGTTTTTT. Translation gives CASSLTGGGEKLFF. The rearrangement uses TRBV4-3 and TRBJ1-4, with 9 positions matching TRBD1. This CDR3 spans 14 amino acids. Looked up from germline, CDR1 is LGHNA and CDR2 is YSLEER. V gave up 4 bases and J gave up 7 bases; unmatched junction bases: 4.

This clone was picked up one time. The J gene is TRBJ2-5, the V gene TRBV4-1, with D perhaps matching TRBD1 (6 bases). Trimming took 4 bases from V and 1 from J, leaving 13 bases between them. Germline-derived CDR1 and CDR2 are MGHRA and YSYEKL. CDR3 length: 15 amino acids. CDR3 DNA: TGCGCCAGCAGCCGTATAGGGGACACCCAAGAGACCCAGTACTTC. Translation gives CASSRIGDTQETQYF.

This chain uses TRBV4-3 with TRBJ1-6, with D possibly being TRBD1 (6 bases). The CDR3 extends over 15 amino acids. Germline V gene data show CDR1 as LGHNA and CDR2 as YSLEER. Trimming shortened V by 0 bases and J by 8 bases, and 11 bases separated the two germline ends. The CDR3 nucleotides read TGCGCCAGCAGCCAAGATAGGGCAGGGGATTCACCCCTCCACTTT. Translated: CASSQDRAGDSPLHF.

The chain is built from TRBV29-1 and TRBJ2-7; TRBD1 might be the D (6 bases). The CDR3 covers 11 residues. Between the trimmed V and J ends, which lost 4 bases and 3 bases, there was a span of 7 bases. The germline gives CDR1 SQVTM, CDR2 ANQGSEA. The CDR3 is CSVVGGYEQYF. CDR3 nucleotide sequence: TGCAGCGTTGTAGGGGGCTACGAGCAGTACTTC.

This chain connects TRBV18 to TRBJ1-1; 9 bases are a match to TRBD1. The CDR3 has 15 amino acids. Germline-derived CDR1 and CDR2 are KGHSH and LQKENI. The ends lost 5 bases at V and 4 bases at J; junction bases unmatched: 8. CDR3 sequence (DNA): TGTGCCAGCTCATCAGAACAGGGGGCTGGCACTGAAGCTTTCTTT. As protein: CASSSEQGAGTEAFF. The full variable domain, rest sourced from reference TRBV18 and TRBJ1-1, is NAGVMQNPRHLVRRRGQEARLRCSPMKGHSHVYWYRQLPEEGLKFMVYLQKENIIDESGMPKERFSAEFPKEGPSILRIQQVVRGDSAAYFCASSSEQGAGTEAFFGQGTRLTVV.

This clone was seen a single time. The chain carries TRBV30 and TRBJ2-7; 9 bases agree with TRBD1. J was trimmed by 2 bases and V by 8 bases; bases with no gene match: 7. CDR1 is GTSNPN and CDR2 is SVGIG in the germline V gene (reference sequence). The CDR3 has 13 residues. CDR3 protein: CARRQGEAYEQYF. In nucleotides, the CDR3 is TGTGCCCGAAGACAGGGGGAGGCCTACGAGCAGTACTTC.

The V gene is TRBV27, the J gene TRBJ2-1, with 9 bases identical to TRBD2. Trimming removed 4 bases from V and 4 bases from J; junction bases left unmatched: 8. CDR1 is MNHEY and CDR2 is SMNVEV in the germline V gene (reference sequence). The CDR3 totals 16 residues. CDR3 region: CASSSFRAGGYNEQFF. DNA for the CDR3: TGTGCCAGCAGTTCGTTCCGGGCGGGGGGGTACAATGAGCAGTTCTTC.

The rearrangement joins TRBV30 to TRBJ1-2; D possibly corresponds to TRBD1 (6 bases). The CDR3 is 19 residues long. Trimming removed 2 bases from V and 5 bases from J, with 30 bases in between. Germline CDR1 and CDR2: GTSNPN and SVGIG (reference sequence). The CDR3 bases are TGTGCCTGGAGTCTAAGGGACCGTGGCTACAGGGAGAGGGGTTATGGCTACACCTTC. It is translated as CAWSLRDRGYRERGYGYTF.

This chain links TRBV11-2 with TRBJ2-7; 9 positions match TRBD2. In germline, CDR1 is SGHAT, CDR2 FQNNGV. With V trimmed by 1 base and J by 5 bases, 9 bases remained unmatched. CDR3 length: 16 amino acids. This chain's CDR3 is CASSLVLGGGANEQYF. In nucleotides, the CDR3 is TGTGCCAGCAGCTTAGTCTTGGGCGGGGGGGCGAACGAGCAGTACTTC.

The chain carries TRBV6-1 and TRBJ1-1, with D maybe TRBD1 (6 bases). Looked up from germline, CDR1 is MNHNS and CDR2 is SASEGT. V lost 6 bases and J lost 5, with 10 bases in between. The length of the CDR3 is 12 residues. The CDR3 is CASSHRETEAFF. The CDR3, as DNA: TGTGCCAGCAGCCACAGGGAAACTGAAGCTTTCTTT.

V is TRBV11-1 and J is TRBJ2-3; 10 bases map to TRBD2. The ends lost 2 bases at V and 5 bases at J; junction bases unmatched: 10. Germline values: CDR1 SGHAT, CDR2 FQDESV (reference sequence). This CDR3 comprises 17 residues. This CDR3 is CASSLTSGGAGGDTQYF. The CDR3, as DNA: TGTGCCAGCAGCTTAACCAGCGGGGGGGCAGGGGGAGATACGCAGTATTTT.

The genes are TRBV7-6 and TRBJ1-1; D is possibly TRBD1 (5 bases). The CDR3 spans 13 residues. Germline V gene sequence: CDR1 SGHVS, CDR2 FNYEAQ. Trimming left V 6 bases short and J 3 bases short, with 11 bases between. Here the CDR3 DNA reads TGTGCCAGCAGACCCGACAGTGACACTGAAGCTTTCTTT. Its protein product is CASRPDSDTEAFF.

This chain links TRBV6-4 with TRBJ2-7; a weak D match, TRBD1 (6 bases). Trimming took off 6 bases at V and 2 bases at J, with 23 bases between the two ends. Germline assignment: CDR1 MRHNA and CDR2 SNTAGT. The CDR3 extends over 17 amino acids. The CDR3 region has the DNA TGTGCCAGCAGCGCTGACCTCTCAGACAGGCTAACCTACGAGCAGTACTTC. Protein product: CASSADLSDRLTYEQYF.

The chain recombines TRBV27 with TRBJ1-1; D not resolved. CDR1 and CDR2 (germline): MNHEY, SMNVEV (reference sequence). The CDR3 runs 13 residues. Trimming removed 2 bases from V and 0 bases from J, with 4 bases in between. CDR3 in DNA: TGTGCCAGCAGTTTAATCATGAACACTGAAGCTTTCTTT. Its translation: CASSLIMNTEAFF.

This chain links TRBV5-5 with TRBJ1-6; no reliable D call. This CDR3 is built from 14 residues. CDR1 and CDR2 (germline): SGHKS, YYEKEE (reference sequence). Trimming pared 0 bases from V and 9 bases from J, leaving 10 bases between. The CDR3 loop is CASSLVFRGSPLHF. The CDR3 DNA reads as TGTGCCAGCAGCTTGGTCTTTCGGGGTTCACCCCTCCACTTT.

The CDR3 DNA sequence: TGTGCCAGCGCAAACGGGGGGGCCAGAGATACGCAGTATTTT. Amino acid sequence: CASANGGARDTQYF. The rearrangement links TRBV9 to TRBJ2-3; 8 bases are shared with TRBD2. Germline values: CDR1 SGDLS, CDR2 YYNGEE. CDR3 length equals 14 residues. The V gene end was trimmed by 7 bases and the J gene end by 5 bases; junction bases not matched to a gene: 9.

This clone was detected once. This specimen includes other DNA sequences encoding the same CDR3. This chain links TRBV9 with TRBJ2-1, with D possibly matching TRBD2 (5 bases). CDR1 is SGDLS, CDR2 YYNGEE, per germline. The CDR3 covers 13 residues. The V and J ends lost 0 bases and 8 bases respectively, with 9 bases between them. The CDR3 DNA reads TGTGCCAGCAGCGTAGGCGGGCGGGATGAGCAGTTCTTC. It is translated as CASSVGGRDEQFF.

V is TRBV11-2 and J is TRBJ2-2; D possibly corresponds to TRBD1 (6 bases). This CDR3 comprises 16 residues. Germline CDR1 reads SGHAT; CDR2 reads FQNNGV. V lost 0 bases and J lost 4, with 12 bases in between. The CDR3, as DNA: TGTGCCAGCAGCTTAGATCTGGGGGCGATCACCGGGGAGCTGTTTTTT. Encoded protein: CASSLDLGAITGELFF.

The rearrangement links TRBV10-2 to TRBJ1-6, with D uncertain. The CDR3 is made up of 16 amino acids. Germline CDR1 WSHSY, CDR2 SAAADI. With 6 bases removed from V and 5 bases from J, the gap between germline ends came to 17 bases. DNA for the CDR3: TGCGCCAGCAGGGATTCGGGTACGACTAATAATTCACCCCTCCACTTT. Protein product: CASRDSGTTNNSPLHF.

The rearrangement uses TRBV9 and TRBJ2-7; TRBD2 matches at 8 bases. The CDR3 has 15 residues. V was pared by 0 bases and J by 5 bases, with 7 bases of the junction left unmatched. The V gene's germline CDR1 is SGDLS and CDR2 YYNGEE. The CDR3 here is CASSVGGAGADEQYF. The CDR3 DNA is TGTGCCAGCAGCGTAGGGGGAGCGGGGGCCGACGAGCAGTACTTC.

The chain employs TRBV27 and TRBJ2-7, with D maybe TRBD1 (5 bases). This CDR3 region has 13 residues. Trimming pared 2 bases from V and 2 bases from J, leaving 7 bases between. Per germline, CDR1 MNHEY and CDR2 SMNVEV (reference sequence). CDR3 DNA: TGTGCCAGCAGTTTAGGGGCCCCCTACGAGCAGTACTTC. It codes for CASSLGAPYEQYF.